This T cell receptor (beta chain) was sequenced for a study of CD8 T cells in Susac syndrome. CDR1 and CDR2 from the germline V gene are SGHTA and FQGNSA. The CDR3 runs 16 residues. The V segment lost 2 bases and the J segment 1 base; nucleotides outside the gene matches: 7. An input of roughly 0.5 to 1 ug of RNA was subjected to reverse transcription using random hexamers. TCRdb reanalysed the immunoSEQ multiplex PCR reads using MiXCR and keeps one entry per CDR3 protein. The top ten clones hold about 0.14% of a sample with 67,000 or so distinct CDR3 sequences, roughly 93% of them seen once. The source of this sequence is a human donor with Susac syndrome. V usage is TRBV7-2 and J usage is TRBJ1-1; 7 bases line up with TRBD1. The sequenced sample consisted of CD4+ T cells from PBMCs. The CDR3 here is CASSLNSGTANTEAFF. Here the CDR3 DNA reads TGTGCCAGCAGCTTAAACTCCGGGACAGCGAACACTGAAGCTTTCTTT.